This T cell receptor (beta chain) was retrieved from a study of blood T cell repertoires in COVID-19. Participant-given clinical history determined each cohort assignment. Two negative PCRs, clearance, or symptom resolution had been documented for recovered Cohort 3 donors. This clone was found once. Trimming cost V 0 bases and J 4 bases, with 11 bases left between them. This CDR3 spans 14 amino acids. Germline V gene data show CDR1 as SGHRS and CDR2 as YFSETQ. Study processing details: From reference gene primer amplification, estimates of nucleated cell counts were derived. Some clones are missing from TCRdb's copy, which holds only in-frame ones; the method was immunoSEQ multiplex PCR. D and trimming come from the DNA, and the V and J calls and clone size come from that table. The sample records 320,000 or so clones, 88% being singletons.

V usage is TRBV5-1 and J usage is TRBJ2-7, with TRBD2 as a possible D gene (6 bases). The sample consisted of PBMCs or T cells enriched from blood (not recorded which). The sequence derives from a man between 25 and 39 years old who had recovered from COVID-19. In DNA, the CDR3 is TGCGCCAGCAGCTTGGAGGGACTGGTTTACGAGCAGTACTTC. It codes for CASSLEGLVYEQYF.